The 26 T cell receptor beta chains presented below share a single source sample, sequenced in a study of vaccination and CD4 T cells after COVID-19. With the Oncomine TCR Beta short-read assay, DNA from cultured CD4+ T cells was sequenced. TCRdb called the PCR reads again in MiXCR, with one record for every CDR3 protein. The sample yields 15,000 to 20,000 distinct CDR3 sequences, approximately 57% seen once. Treatment defined: roughly 10-day PBMC culture with coronavirus spike peptide pools or control peptides (ViraFEST assay). These receptors' targets are unknown. The sample consisted of CD4+ T cells from blood, cultured in vitro. Receptor source: a human donor who had recovered from COVID-19.

This rearrangement joins TRBV11-2 to TRBJ1-6; TRBD1 matches 7 bases. There are 19 residues in the CDR3. V was pared by 0 bases and J by 0 bases, with 8 bases of the junction left unmatched. Germline assignment: CDR1 SGHAT and CDR2 FQNNGV. The CDR3 protein is CASSLEANRGHSYNSPLHF. The DNA for the CDR3 is TGTGCCAGCAGCTTAGAGGCTAACAGGGGACACTCCTATAATTCACCCCTCCACTTT.

This chain uses TRBV5-1 with TRBJ2-7; 7 nucleotides line up with TRBD1. Germline V lookup: CDR1 SGHRS, CDR2 YFSETQ. This CDR3 spans 15 amino acids. The ends lost 3 bases at V and 6 bases at J; junction bases unmatched: 12. CDR3 coding DNA: TGCGCCAGCAGCTCACAGGGGTTCGATGGGGGCGAGCAGTACTTC. Translated: CASSSQGFDGGEQYF.

The chain combines TRBV25-1 with TRBJ1-1; D perhaps matches TRBD1 (5 bases). Germline V lookup: CDR1 MGHDK, CDR2 SYGVNS. The CDR3 length is 13 residues. The V end lost 7 bases, the J end lost 8 bases, and 17 bases lay between the germline ends. The CDR3 region is CASKGREGLEAFF. For the CDR3, the DNA is TGTGCCAGCAAGGGGAGGGAGGGGTTAGAAGCTTTCTTT.

This clonotype occurred a few times. V is TRBV7-2 and J is TRBJ1-1, with a tentative D call TRBD1 (5 bases). This CDR3 is built from 14 residues. Germline V gene lookup returns CDR1 SGHTA and CDR2 FQGNSA. Between the trimmed V and J ends, which lost 3 bases and 1 base, there was a span of 9 bases. CDR3 protein: CASSFRQGNTEAFF. The DNA for the CDR3 is TGTGCCAGCAGCTTCCGGCAGGGGAACACTGAAGCTTTCTTT. The full variable domain, its missing parts supplied by reference TRBV7-2 and TRBJ1-1, is GAGVSQSPSNKVTEKGKDVELRCDPISGHTALYWYRQSLGQGLEFLIYFQGNSAPDKSGLPSDRFSAERTGGSVSTLTIQRTQQEDSAVYLCASSFRQGNTEAFFGQGTRLTVV.

This sequence joins TRBV5-4 and TRBJ2-3; 12 bases match TRBD2. The CDR3 spans 15 residues. Germline V gives CDR1 SGHNT, CDR2 YYREEE (reference sequence). V lost 4 bases and J lost 0; bases outside the gene matches: 0. The CDR3 loop is CASSGTSGSTDTQYF. The CDR3 coding sequence is TGTGCCAGCAGCGGGACTAGCGGGAGCACAGATACGCAGTATTTT.

The J gene is TRBJ2-2, the V gene TRBV5-1; TRBD1 aligns across 9 bases. J lost 4 bases, V lost 4 bases, and 14 bases had no gene match. CDR3 length equals 18 residues. Germline V CDR1 and CDR2: SGHRS, YFSETQ. CDR3 DNA sequence: TGCGCCAGCAGCACCTCCCAGAACAGGGGGCCGAGCACCGGGGAGCTGTTTTTT. Amino acids: CASSTSQNRGPSTGELFF.

In its sample, this clonotype was seen a few times. The V call is TRBV27, the J call TRBJ2-2; TRBD1 agrees at 7 bases. V dropped 8 bases and J dropped 2; count of bases not matched to a gene: 11. CDR3 length: 16 amino acids. Germline loops: CDR1 MNHEY, CDR2 SMNVEV (reference sequence). The CDR3 protein is CASQDRSTTNTGELFF. CDR3 nucleotide sequence: TGTGCCAGCCAGGACAGGTCAACAACCAACACCGGGGAGCTGTTTTTT.

The chain recombines TRBV7-2 with TRBJ2-3; possibly TRBD2 for D (5 bases). CDR3 size: 18 residues. Germline V gene lookup returns CDR1 SGHTA and CDR2 FQGNSA. V lost 0 bases to trimming and J lost 0 bases, with 16 bases between them. As DNA, the CDR3 is TGTGCCAGCAGCTTAGCGAGAGGTAGCGCGCGTAGCACAGATACGCAGTATTTT. Its translation: CASSLARGSARSTDTQYF. Combining the CDR3 with reference TRBV7-2 and TRBJ2-3 gives the whole variable domain GAGVSQSPSNKVTEKGKDVELRCDPISGHTALYWYRQSLGQGLEFLIYFQGNSAPDKSGLPSDRFSAERTGGSVSTLTIQRTQQEDSAVYLCASSLARGSARSTDTQYFGPGTRLTVL.

V usage is TRBV20-1 and J usage is TRBJ1-2; maybe TRBD1 (6 bases). The CDR3 length is 13 residues. The ends were cut back, 1 base at V and 8 bases at J, with 14 bases in the middle. In germline, CDR1 is DFQATT, CDR2 SNEGSKA (reference sequence). The CDR3 nucleotides are TGCAGTGCTAGAGTATCAGGGGCGGAAGGCTACACCTTC. Its translation is CSARVSGAEGYTF.

J is TRBJ1-5 and V is TRBV29-1, with 9 bases lining up with TRBD1. V trimming: 7 bases; J trimming: 4 bases; junction bases outside the gene matches: 5. This CDR3 region has 13 residues. CDR1 SQVTM and CDR2 ANQGSEA come from the germline V gene. CDR3 amino acids: CSGGQGLNQPQHF. The CDR3 DNA is TGCAGCGGGGGACAGGGTTTGAATCAGCCCCAGCATTTT.

The V call is TRBV5-1, the J call TRBJ2-3, with 7 bases matching TRBD2. V dropped 0 bases and J dropped 0; count of bases not matched to a gene: 1. Germline lookup yields CDR1 SGHRS and CDR2 YFSETQ. There are 15 residues in the CDR3. The CDR3 bases are TGCGCCAGCAGCTTGGATAGCGGGAGCACAGATACGCAGTATTTT. Translating it yields CASSLDSGSTDTQYF.

The CDR3: CASRLQGDTEAFF. In DNA, the CDR3 is TGTGCCAGCAGGCTACAGGGAGACACTGAAGCTTTCTTT. The chain joins TRBV6-1 to TRBJ1-1; a possible D gene is TRBD1 (6 bases). Germline V gives CDR1 MNHNS, CDR2 SASEGT. Trimming cost V 6 bases and J 3 bases, with 11 bases left between them. CDR3 length equals 13 residues.

This chain links TRBV18 with TRBJ1-2; a weak D match, TRBD1 (6 bases). With 2 bases removed from V and 5 bases from J, the gap between germline ends came to 9 bases. Germline V gives CDR1 KGHSH, CDR2 LQKENI. There are 13 residues in the CDR3. CDR3 bases: TGTGCCAGCTCACCAAGGGGGTCGTATGGCTACACCTTC. Translation: CASSPRGSYGYTF.

The chain is built from TRBV27 and TRBJ2-2; D may be TRBD1 (5 bases). Between the trimmed V and J ends, which lost 4 bases and 5 bases, there was a span of 17 bases. The length of the CDR3 is 16 residues. Per the germline V gene, CDR1 is MNHEY and CDR2 is SMNVEV (reference sequence). The CDR3 reads CASSWIGRAGTGELFF. CDR3 nucleotide sequence: TGTGCCAGCAGTTGGATCGGTCGAGCAGGGACCGGGGAGCTGTTTTTT.

Sample share makes this clonotype large. The chain recombines TRBV15 with TRBJ1-2; perhaps TRBD1 as D (5 bases). The V gene's germline CDR1 is LNHNV and CDR2 YYDKDF (reference sequence). This CDR3 has 14 amino acids. The V gene lost 0 bases and the J gene lost 2 bases, with 7 bases spanning the gap. CDR3 sequence: CATSRDRQNYGYTF. CDR3 nucleotide sequence: TGTGCCACCAGCAGAGATCGACAGAACTATGGCTACACCTTC.

The rearrangement uses TRBV6-1 and TRBJ1-1; D ambiguous. Trimming shortened V by 4 bases and J by 5 bases, and 11 bases separated the two germline ends. This CDR3 is built from 13 residues. In germline, CDR1 is MNHNS, CDR2 SASEGT. The DNA for the CDR3 is TGTGCCAGCAGTGGTACAGCTGAGACTGAAGCTTTCTTT. As protein: CASSGTAETEAFF.

V usage is TRBV6-4 and J usage is TRBJ2-1, with D perhaps matching TRBD1 (5 bases). The germline V and J ends were trimmed by 2 bases and 8 bases, with 13 bases remaining between them. The CDR3 has 14 amino acids. CDR1 and CDR2 (germline): MRHNA, SNTAGT. The CDR3 here is CASSDVGRVDEQFF. The CDR3 DNA is TGTGCCAGCAGTGACGTCGGCAGGGTGGATGAGCAGTTCTTC.

This chain links TRBV6-1 with TRBJ2-1, with 7 bases identical to TRBD2. This CDR3 region has 14 residues. From germline, CDR1 is MNHNS and CDR2 SASEGT. V lost 7 bases and J lost 6; bases outside the gene matches: 9. This CDR3 is CASKWAGEGNEQFF. In DNA form, the CDR3 reads TGTGCCAGCAAGTGGGCGGGAGAAGGCAATGAGCAGTTCTTC.

V and J are TRBV2 and TRBJ1-5; 9 bases match TRBD1. V shed 7 bases and J 2 bases; nucleotides not matched to a gene: 6. This CDR3 comprises 15 residues. Germline V gives CDR1 SNHLY, CDR2 FYNNEI. CDR3 in DNA: TGTGCCAGCATCAGGACAGGGGAAGGCAATCAGCCCCAGCATTTT. Its translation: CASIRTGEGNQPQHF.

V is TRBV12-3 or TRBV12-4 and J is TRBJ1-5, with D possibly TRBD1 on 5 matching bases. V dropped 3 bases and J dropped 6 bases, with 12 bases sitting between them. The CDR3 is made up of 14 amino acids. The CDR3: CASSFSGILQPQHF. CDR3 nucleotide sequence: TGTGCCAGCAGTTTCTCAGGGATTCTTCAGCCCCAGCATTTT.

This chain uses TRBV7-8 with TRBJ2-5, with TRBD2 matching over 9 bases. The CDR3 totals 15 residues. Germline CDR1 reads SGHVS; CDR2 reads FQNEAQ. The ends lost 5 bases at V and 13 bases at J; junction bases unmatched: 17. CDR3 sequence reads: CASSPGGLAGRSWYF. The CDR3 DNA follows: TGTGCCAGCAGCCCAGGTGGGCTAGCGGGACGTAGTTGGTACTTC.

This clonotype is labeled as medium-sized. The V gene is TRBV20-1, the J gene TRBJ1-6, with D maybe TRBD1 (6 bases). CDR1 is DFQATT, CDR2 SNEGSKA, per germline (reference sequence). V lost 5 bases, J lost 5 bases, and 16 bases lay in between. This CDR3 contains 15 residues. CDR3 nucleotide sequence: TGCAGTGCTCTTAGACAGGTTACTAATAATTCACCCCTCCACTTT. This codes for CSALRQVTNNSPLHF.

This rearrangement joins TRBV6-1 to TRBJ2-1; 15 bases line up with TRBD2. Germline CDR1 is MNHNS and CDR2 is SASEGT. J was trimmed by 8 bases and V by 10 bases; bases with no gene match: 6. There are 14 residues in the CDR3. This chain's CDR3 is CAIPGLAGGDEQFF. CDR3 DNA sequence: TGTGCCATCCCGGGACTAGCGGGGGGTGATGAGCAGTTCTTC.

This sequence joins TRBV6-1 and TRBJ2-7; possible D gene TRBD2, 5 bases. V was clipped by 6 bases and J by 4 bases, with 10 bases between them. The CDR3 is 12 amino acids. Germline assignment: CDR1 MNHNS and CDR2 SASEGT. The CDR3 protein is CASRRGEYEQYF. CDR3 sequence (DNA): TGTGCCAGCAGACGGGGAGAGTACGAGCAGTACTTC.

The chain employs TRBV10-3 and TRBJ1-2, with D perhaps matching TRBD1 (6 bases). The CDR3 covers 13 residues. The V gene lost 8 bases and the J gene lost 8 bases, with 18 bases spanning the gap. Germline CDR1 ENHRY, CDR2 SYGVKD. The CDR3 DNA follows: TGTGCCATCCAGGCGGGGGCCAAAGAAGGCTACACCTTC. Amino acids: CAIQAGAKEGYTF.

The genes are TRBV7-2 and TRBJ1-1; no clear D gene. Per the germline V gene, CDR1 is SGHTA and CDR2 is FQGNSA. Between the trimmed V and J ends, which lost 1 base and 1 base, there was a span of 10 bases. CDR3 size: 15 residues. The CDR3, as DNA: TGTGCCAGCAGCTTAGAAGGAGAGAGGAACACTGAAGCTTTCTTT. It specifies CASSLEGERNTEAFF.